This T cell receptor beta chain emerged from a study of T cell repertoires in cytomegalovirus infection. At the level of the study: Shared public TCR beta signatures pointed to both CMV infection and a matching HLA type.

The CDR3 loop spans 12 amino acids. CDR1 and CDR2 (germline): SQVTM, ANQGSEA. The ends were cut back, 6 bases at V and 1 base at J, with 8 bases in the middle. This clonotype was counted between two and nine times. The antigen remains undetermined. General observations from the study: Accumulated public TCR beta family frequency recognized individuals carrying CMV together with the relevant HLA.

TCRdb passed the reads through MiXCR, listing each CDR3 protein once. The sample carries about 310,000 distinct CDR3 sequences, more than 20% recorded once. The specimen was cultured PBMCs, collected from culture after CMV antigen stimulation. This chain joins TRBV29-1 and TRBJ2-3; no clear D gene. The receptor's source is a human donor in good health (CMV status not recorded). Some clones in this sample may be carry-over from other donors' samples. The CDR3 DNA reads as TGCAGCGTGGTAGCCGGCACAGATACGCAGTATTTT. Its translation is CSVVAGTDTQYF.